This T cell receptor beta chain was sequenced during a study of blood T cell repertoires in COVID-19. Looking at the study overall: Acute and convalescent COVID-19 specimens originated in the United States, Italy and Spain. PBMCs, B-cell-depleted T cells, or T cells were the source of the cDNA or gDNA that made up the material.

Method: immunoSEQ multiplex PCR; TCRdb's copy keeps in-frame clones and lacks some. The sample holds 200,000 to 250,000 clones, about 90% seen once. Participants had their cohort set by participant-reported clinical history. Donors in Cohort 3 who had recovered were those with two negative PCRs, healthcare professional clearance, or resolution of their symptoms. Germline assignment: CDR1 LNHNV and CDR2 YYDKDF (reference sequence). Trimming removed 6 bases from V and 1 base from J; junction bases left unmatched: 11. The CDR3 sequence is 16 residues long. Sequenced: PBMCs or T cells enriched from blood (not recorded which). This rearrangement joins TRBV15 to TRBJ2-5, with TRBD2 matching over 7 bases. This clonotype was sampled from a woman aged 18-29 years who had recovered from COVID-19. The CDR3 region has the DNA TGTGCCACCAGGCTCACTCTGGGACTAAGCCAAGAGACCCAGTACTTC. It yields the protein CATRLTLGLSQETQYF.